One sample yielded the 7 T cell receptor beta chains listed below, sequenced in a study of T cells in Graves' hyperthyroidism and ophthalmopathy (dated by TCRdb to 2018 to 2020). Library generation was performed with multiplex PCR. Sequencing was performed on an Illumina HiSeq 2000. The TCR beta CDR3 regions were amplified from RNA transcripts. A first-round RT-PCR of the TCR CDR3 used the HTBI primer set with the Qiagen OneStep RT-PCR kit. Clones were called with MiXCR by TCRdb after fastp trimmed the public reads at Q25, and only in-frame beta chains were retained. CDR3 protein duplicates are merged, each entry listing the most common genes and DNA. A total of 20,000 to 30,000 distinct CDR3 sequences appear in this sample, around 54% of them only once. Roughly 25% of the sample comes from the top ten. The sample was blood. The receptors here all came from a woman aged 40 to 55 with Graves' hyperthyroidism that later progressed to Graves' ophthalmopathy.

The rearrangement uses TRBV7-2 and TRBJ1-5; D is unclear. The CDR3 length is 15 residues. V was trimmed by 3 bases and J by 11 bases, leaving 20 bases between them. Per germline, CDR1 SGHTA and CDR2 FQGNSA. Written as DNA, the CDR3 is TGTGCCAGCAGCTTGAAAGCGGGATTTCGAGAGACCCAGCATTTT. It encodes CASSLKAGFRETQHF.

This clonotype was counted a single time. The chain carries TRBV24-1 and TRBJ2-2; 8 nucleotides agree with TRBD1. In germline, CDR1 is KGHDR, CDR2 SFDVKD. This CDR3 contains 17 residues. With V trimmed by 4 bases and J by 3 bases, 9 bases remained unmatched. The CDR3 loop reads CATSDSGQGAYTGELFF. CDR3 in DNA: TGTGCCACCAGTGACTCCGGACAGGGAGCGTACACCGGGGAGCTGTTTTTT.

The rearrangement joins TRBV5-5 to TRBJ1-5; 9 bases match TRBD1. The CDR3 runs 15 residues. The V segment lost 0 bases and the J segment 5 bases; nucleotides outside the gene matches: 3. Germline V CDR1 and CDR2: SGHKS, YYEKEE (reference sequence). The CDR3 protein is CASSLAGQGDQPQHF. Written as DNA, the CDR3 is TGTGCCAGCAGCTTGGCGGGACAGGGAGATCAGCCCCAGCATTTT.

This clonotype was seen at least ten times. V is TRBV28 and J is TRBJ1-4; D is unresolved. The CDR3 covers 12 residues. Germline loops: CDR1 MDHEN, CDR2 SYDVKM. V gave up 6 bases and J gave up 5 bases, with 7 bases separating them. CDR3 loop: CASRLGNEKLFF. Written as DNA, the CDR3 is TGTGCCAGCAGGTTGGGCAATGAAAAACTGTTTTTT.

The genes are TRBV15 and TRBJ2-7, with 9 bases matching TRBD2. Per the germline V gene, CDR1 is LNHNV and CDR2 is YYDKDF (reference sequence). With 0 bases clipped from V and 2 bases from J, the junction kept 8 bases outside the gene matches. The CDR3 has 17 residues. This CDR3 reads CATSRDRGSGRTYEQYF. In DNA, the CDR3 is TGTGCCACCAGCAGAGATCGTGGTAGCGGGAGAACCTACGAGCAGTACTTC.

The chain recombines TRBV28 with TRBJ2-7, with TRBD1 as a possible D gene (6 bases). The CDR3 sequence is 14 residues long. The V end was cut by 3 bases, the J end by 3 bases, with 12 bases between. CDR1 is MDHEN and CDR2 is SYDVKM in the germline V gene. CDR3 coding DNA: TGTGCCAGCAGTTTGCAGGGGCGGTACTACGAGCAGTACTTC. The encoded protein is CASSLQGRYYEQYF.

J is TRBJ1-3 and V is TRBV20-1; 7 nucleotides line up with TRBD1. The CDR3 covers 14 residues. The germline V gene encodes CDR1 DFQATT and CDR2 SNEGSKA (reference sequence). The ends lost 5 bases at V and 4 bases at J; junction bases unmatched: 8. CDR3 sequence: CSALPTGAGNTIYF. The CDR3 nucleotides are TGCAGTGCTCTCCCCACAGGGGCAGGAAACACCATATATTTT.